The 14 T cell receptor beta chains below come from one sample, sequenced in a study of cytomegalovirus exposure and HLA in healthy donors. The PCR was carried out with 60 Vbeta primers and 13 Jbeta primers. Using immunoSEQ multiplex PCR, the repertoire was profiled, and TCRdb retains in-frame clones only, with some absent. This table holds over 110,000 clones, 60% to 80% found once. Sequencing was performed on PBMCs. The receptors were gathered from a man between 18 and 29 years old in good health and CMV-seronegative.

This CDR3 is CASSAARGSNTEAFF. The DNA of the CDR3 is TGTGCCAGCAGCGCAGCCCGGGGTTCGAACACTGAAGCTTTCTTT. The chain is built from TRBV9 and TRBJ1-1; D is undetermined. Per germline, CDR1 SGDLS and CDR2 YYNGEE. V dropped 3 bases and J dropped 1 base, with 13 bases sitting between them. The CDR3 covers 15 residues.

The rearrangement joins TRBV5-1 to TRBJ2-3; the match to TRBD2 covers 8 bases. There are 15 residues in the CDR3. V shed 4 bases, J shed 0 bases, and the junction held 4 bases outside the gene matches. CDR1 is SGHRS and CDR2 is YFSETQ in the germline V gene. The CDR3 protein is CASSLLAASTDTQYF. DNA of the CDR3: TGCGCCAGCAGCCTACTAGCGGCTAGCACAGATACGCAGTATTTT. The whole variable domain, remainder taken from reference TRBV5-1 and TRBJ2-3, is KAGVTQTPRYLIKTRGQQVTLSCSPISGHRSVSWYQQTPGQGLQFLFEYFSETQRNKGNFPGRFSGRQFSNSRSEMNVSTLELGDSALYLCASSLLAASTDTQYFGPGTRLTVL.

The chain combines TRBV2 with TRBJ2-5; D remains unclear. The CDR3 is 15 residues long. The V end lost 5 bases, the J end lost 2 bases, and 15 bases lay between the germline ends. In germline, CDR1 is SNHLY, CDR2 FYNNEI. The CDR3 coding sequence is TGTGCCAGCAGTCTCCGGGTTTCCTTACAAGAGACCCAGTACTTC. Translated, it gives CASSLRVSLQETQYF.

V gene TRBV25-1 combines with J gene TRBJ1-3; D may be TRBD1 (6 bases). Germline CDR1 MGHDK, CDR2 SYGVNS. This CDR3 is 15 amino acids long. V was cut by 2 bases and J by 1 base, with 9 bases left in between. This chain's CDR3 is CASSERGISGNTIYF. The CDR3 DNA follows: TGTGCCAGCAGTGAAAGGGGGATATCTGGAAACACCATATATTTT.

The chain's CDR3 is CASSTGGRIIYEQYF. CDR3 nucleotides: TGTGCCAGTAGTACAGGGGGACGGATCATCTACGAGCAGTACTTC. The chain joins TRBV19 to TRBJ2-7; 7 nucleotides line up with TRBD1. The V gene's germline CDR1 is LNHDA and CDR2 SQIVND (reference sequence). The CDR3 runs to 15 residues. V was clipped by 4 bases and J by 3 bases; unmatched bases: 9. Supplemented by reference TRBV19 and TRBJ2-7, the full variable domain reads DGGITQSPKYLFRKEGQNVTLSCEQNLNHDAMYWYRQDPGQGLRLIYYSQIVNDFQKGDIAEGYSVSREKKESFPLTVTSAQKNPTAFYLCASSTGGRIIYEQYFGPGTRLTVT.

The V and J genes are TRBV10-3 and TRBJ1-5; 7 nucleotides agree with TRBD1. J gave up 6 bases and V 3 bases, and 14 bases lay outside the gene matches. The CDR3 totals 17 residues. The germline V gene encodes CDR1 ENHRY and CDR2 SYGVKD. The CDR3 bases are TGTGCCATCAGTGACCCCGAAAAAGGGGGCGAACGTCAGCCCCAGCATTTT. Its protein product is CAISDPEKGGERQPQHF.

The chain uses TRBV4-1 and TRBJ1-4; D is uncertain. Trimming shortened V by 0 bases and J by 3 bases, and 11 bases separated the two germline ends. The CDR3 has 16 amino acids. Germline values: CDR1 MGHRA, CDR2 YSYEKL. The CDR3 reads CASSQEAGISNEKLFF. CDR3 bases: TGCGCCAGCAGCCAAGAAGCCGGGATCTCTAATGAAAAACTGTTTTTT.

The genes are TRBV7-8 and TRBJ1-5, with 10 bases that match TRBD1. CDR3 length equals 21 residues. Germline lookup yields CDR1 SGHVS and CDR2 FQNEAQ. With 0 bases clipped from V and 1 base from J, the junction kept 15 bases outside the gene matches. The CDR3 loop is CASSLASTGTGVPRSNQPQHF. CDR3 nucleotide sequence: TGTGCCAGCAGCTTAGCTAGTACCGGGACAGGGGTTCCTAGGAGCAATCAGCCCCAGCATTTT.

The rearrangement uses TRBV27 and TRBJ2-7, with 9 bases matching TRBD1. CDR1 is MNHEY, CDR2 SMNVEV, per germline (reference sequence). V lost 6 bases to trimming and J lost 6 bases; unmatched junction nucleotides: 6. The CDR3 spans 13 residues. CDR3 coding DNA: TGTGCCAGCAGCATAACAGGGGGCGGCGAGCAGTACTTC. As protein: CASSITGGGEQYF.

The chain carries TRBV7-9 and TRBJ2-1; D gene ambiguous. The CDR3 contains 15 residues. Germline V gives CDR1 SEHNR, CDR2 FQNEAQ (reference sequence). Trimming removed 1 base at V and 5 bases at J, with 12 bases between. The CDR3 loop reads CASSLVAVTDNEQFF. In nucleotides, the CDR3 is TGTGCCAGCAGCTTAGTGGCGGTTACGGACAATGAGCAGTTCTTC.

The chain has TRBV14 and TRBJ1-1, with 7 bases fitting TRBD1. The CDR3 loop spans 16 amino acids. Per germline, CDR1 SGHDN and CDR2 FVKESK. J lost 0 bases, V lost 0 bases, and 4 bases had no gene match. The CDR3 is CASSQDKGTVNTEAFF. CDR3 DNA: TGTGCCAGCAGCCAAGATAAGGGGACAGTGAACACTGAAGCTTTCTTT.

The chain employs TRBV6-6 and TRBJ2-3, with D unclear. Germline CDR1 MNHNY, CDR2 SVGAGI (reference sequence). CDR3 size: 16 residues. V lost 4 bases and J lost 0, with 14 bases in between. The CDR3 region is CASSSSSGVSTDTQYF. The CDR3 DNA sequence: TGTGCCAGCAGTTCGTCCTCGGGTGTTAGCACAGATACGCAGTATTTT.

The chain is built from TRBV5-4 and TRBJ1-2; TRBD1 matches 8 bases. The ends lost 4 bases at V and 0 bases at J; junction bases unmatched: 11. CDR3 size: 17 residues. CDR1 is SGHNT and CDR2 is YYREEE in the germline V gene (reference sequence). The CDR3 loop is CASSEWWDRLTNYGYTF. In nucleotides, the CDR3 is TGTGCCAGCAGCGAGTGGTGGGACAGGCTTACTAACTATGGCTACACCTTC. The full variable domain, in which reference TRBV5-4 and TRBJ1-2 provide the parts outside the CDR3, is ETGVTQSPTHLIKTRGQQVTLRCSSQSGHNTVSWYQQALGQGPQFIFQYYREEENGRGNFPPRFSGLQFPNYSSELNVNALELDDSALYLCASSEWWDRLTNYGYTFGSGTRLTVV.

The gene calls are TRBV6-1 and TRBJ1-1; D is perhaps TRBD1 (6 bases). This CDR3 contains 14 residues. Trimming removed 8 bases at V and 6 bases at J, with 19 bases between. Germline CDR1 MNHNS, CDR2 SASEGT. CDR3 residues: CASALTGSVSEAFF. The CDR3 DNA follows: TGTGCCAGCGCCTTAACAGGGTCGGTCTCTGAAGCTTTCTTT.